In this sample, the clone carrying this TCR beta chain turned up a few times. TCRdb reprocessed the 5' RACE reads via MiXCR and lists one record per CDR3 protein. Seen here are around 500,000 distinct CDR3 sequences, about 20% observed once, and the top ten hold over 9%. This entry comes from a study of T-cell memory formation after mild COVID-19. Trimming took 5 bases from V and 10 from J, leaving 16 bases between them. Germline lookup yields CDR1 MNHEY and CDR2 SVGEGT. The CDR3 length is 13 residues. The receptor was isolated from an adult woman who had mild COVID-19 (a few samples of this study predate the infection). Cell type and time point are not known. The sample comprised PBMCs or a T cell subset sorted from them (not recorded which). The chain is built from TRBV6-2 or TRBV6-3 and TRBJ2-3; possible D gene TRBD2, 6 bases. The CDR3 DNA follows: TGTGCCAGCAGTAATTCCGGGGCGGGATCGCAGTATTTT. It yields the protein CASSNSGAGSQYF.